The 15 T cell receptor beta chains below were found in one sample sequenced in a study of control samples from healthy donors and cancer patients. Assay: immunoSEQ multiplex PCR; the TCRdb copy retains only in-frame clones and omits some. This repertoire shows approximately 100,000 clones, about 91% found once; its top ten account for roughly 15%. Source material: blood. These receptors all stem from a man aged 30-40 years in good health.

The rearrangement uses TRBV30 and TRBJ2-3; D may be TRBD1 (5 bases). CDR1 is GTSNPN, CDR2 SVGIG, per germline (reference sequence). The CDR3 has 12 amino acids. Trimming shortened V by 7 bases and J by 4 bases, and 12 bases separated the two germline ends. The CDR3 sequence: CALNRISDTQYF. In DNA form, the CDR3 reads TGTGCCTTAAACAGGATTTCAGATACGCAGTATTTT.

The chain couples TRBV4-1 to TRBJ1-1; D uncertain. The germline CDR1 and CDR2 sequences are MGHRA and YSYEKL. Trimming removed 3 bases at V and 1 base at J, with 3 bases between. This CDR3 region has 12 residues. CDR3 amino acids: CASSQGNTEAFF. CDR3 coding DNA: TGCGCCAGCAGCCAGGGGAACACTGAAGCTTTCTTT.

The chain has TRBV12-3 or TRBV12-4 and TRBJ1-5; D unresolved. Trimming shortened V by 3 bases and J by 9 bases, and 9 bases separated the two germline ends. The CDR3 contains 12 residues. CDR3 sequence (DNA): TGTGCCAGCAGTTTTAGGGCGTTGCCCCAGCATTTT. Translation gives CASSFRALPQHF.

The chain couples TRBV12-5 to TRBJ2-1; 8 nucleotides match TRBD1. Germline CDR1 LGHNT, CDR2 FRNRAP. Losses at the gene ends were 6 bases for V and 7 bases for J; bases not matched to a gene: 5. The CDR3 is 13 residues long. The CDR3 nucleotides read TGTGCTAGTGGGACGACAGGGGAGAATGAGCAGTTCTTC. It codes for CASGTTGENEQFF.

The V call is TRBV6-6, the J call TRBJ2-1, with D tentatively TRBD2 (6 bases). The length of the CDR3 is 15 residues. Germline assignment: CDR1 MNHNY and CDR2 SVGAGI (reference sequence). The ends were cut back, 0 bases at V and 7 bases at J, with 13 bases in the middle. CDR3 sequence: CASSYSRSGGNEQFF. The CDR3 bases are TGTGCCAGCAGTTACTCTCGCTCCGGAGGGAATGAGCAGTTCTTC.

The chain couples TRBV7-9 to TRBJ2-1; no firm D call. The V and J ends lost 4 bases and 9 bases respectively, with 10 bases between them. The CDR3 runs to 12 residues. Germline CDR1 reads SEHNR; CDR2 reads FQNEAQ (reference sequence). CDR3 residues: CASSSSWGEQFF. The DNA for the CDR3 is TGTGCCAGCAGCTCGAGCTGGGGTGAGCAGTTCTTC.

The J gene is TRBJ2-7, the V gene TRBV3-1 (or the pseudogene TRBV3-2); TRBD1 is a possible D gene (6 bases). CDR1 and CDR2 from the germline V gene are LGHDT and YNNKEL (reference sequence). CDR3 length: 15 amino acids. V gave up 6 bases and J gave up 2 bases, with 17 bases separating them. The CDR3 region has the DNA TGTGCCAGCAGTACAATCCAGGGGTCTCCCTACGAGCAGTACTTC. Its protein product is CASSTIQGSPYEQYF.

The chain recombines TRBV28 with TRBJ1-6; D ambiguous. The V end was cut by 3 bases, the J end by 7 bases, with 4 bases between. The CDR3 loop spans 12 amino acids. The germline V gene encodes CDR1 MDHEN and CDR2 SYDVKM. The CDR3 loop is CASSFGNSPLHF. The DNA of the CDR3 is TGTGCCAGCAGTTTTGGCAATTCACCCCTCCACTTT.

The rearrangement uses TRBV5-4 and TRBJ2-7; D is perhaps TRBD1 (6 bases). The CDR3 length is 15 residues. V was pared by 4 bases and J by 1 base, with 15 bases between. The V gene's germline CDR1 is SGHNT and CDR2 YYREEE (reference sequence). In nucleotides, the CDR3 is TGTGCCAGCAGCCAACCAGGGGACGGTTCCTACGAGCAGTACTTC. It encodes CASSQPGDGSYEQYF.

The V gene is TRBV19, the J gene TRBJ1-2, with D possibly matching TRBD1 (5 bases). The ends were cut back, 5 bases at V and 4 bases at J, with 20 bases in the middle. The CDR3 runs to 16 residues. Germline V gives CDR1 LNHDA, CDR2 SQIVND (reference sequence). CDR3 amino acids: CASSGPFSGRGYGYTF. The DNA for the CDR3 is TGTGCCAGTAGTGGGCCCTTTTCGGGGCGCGGCTATGGCTACACCTTC.

The V gene is TRBV18, the J gene TRBJ2-1; tentatively, D is TRBD1 or TRBD2 (5 bases each). CDR1 KGHSH and CDR2 LQKENI come from the germline V gene. Trimming pared 5 bases from V and 6 bases from J, leaving 14 bases between. This CDR3 region has 14 residues. CDR3 sequence (DNA): TGTGCCAGCTCAACTGCTTCCGGGGCCAATGAGCAGTTCTTC. It codes for CASSTASGANEQFF. Full variable domain (missing parts from reference TRBV18 and TRBJ2-1): NAGVMQNPRHLVRRRGQEARLRCSPMKGHSHVYWYRQLPEEGLKFMVYLQKENIIDESGMPKERFSAEFPKEGPSILRIQQVVRGDSAAYFCASSTASGANEQFFGPGTRLTVL.

The CDR3 region is CASSPGTSGWQRDTQYF. CDR3 coding DNA: TGTGCCAGCAGCCCGGGGACTAGCGGGTGGCAACGAGATACGCAGTATTTT. V gene TRBV5-4 combines with J gene TRBJ2-3; 12 bases are a match to TRBD2. Germline V gives CDR1 SGHNT, CDR2 YYREEE (reference sequence). There are 17 residues in the CDR3. Trimming at V came to 4 bases and at J to 5 bases, leaving 11 bases not matched to a gene.

This clone was detected a few times. This chain links TRBV4-3 with TRBJ1-4; D is uncertain. Deletions cut 1 base from V and 4 bases from J, with 13 bases between. The length of the CDR3 is 16 residues. Germline V CDR1 and CDR2: LGHNA, YSLEER. CDR3 coding DNA: TGCGCCAGCAGCCAAGCCCGGACGCTTGTTAATGAAAAACTGTTTTTT. This gives the protein CASSQARTLVNEKLFF.

Written as DNA, the CDR3 is TGCGCCAGCAGCTTCGAGAACACTGAAGCTTTCTTT. This codes for CASSFENTEAFF. V is TRBV5-1 and J is TRBJ1-1; no firm D call. Germline V lookup: CDR1 SGHRS, CDR2 YFSETQ. The CDR3 loop spans 12 amino acids. Trimming pared 2 bases from V and 1 base from J, leaving 3 bases between. Drawing the rest from reference TRBV5-1 and TRBJ1-1, the complete variable domain is KAGVTQTPRYLIKTRGQQVTLSCSPISGHRSVSWYQQTPGQGLQFLFEYFSETQRNKGNFPGRFSGRQFSNSRSEMNVSTLELGDSALYLCASSFENTEAFFGQGTRLTVV.

The chain has TRBV19 and TRBJ2-1; weak D call: TRBD2 (6 bases). Germline V gene lookup returns CDR1 LNHDA and CDR2 SQIVND (reference sequence). V was clipped by 1 base and J by 9 bases, with 13 bases between them. There are 14 residues in the CDR3. The CDR3 nucleotides are TGTGCCAGTAGTATAGGTGAGCGGGTCGGTGAGCAGTTCTTC. It codes for CASSIGERVGEQFF. The full variable domain, in which reference TRBV19 and TRBJ2-1 provide the parts outside the CDR3, is DGGITQSPKYLFRKEGQNVTLSCEQNLNHDAMYWYRQDPGQGLRLIYYSQIVNDFQKGDIAEGYSVSREKKESFPLTVTSAQKNPTAFYLCASSIGERVGEQFFGPGTRLTVL.